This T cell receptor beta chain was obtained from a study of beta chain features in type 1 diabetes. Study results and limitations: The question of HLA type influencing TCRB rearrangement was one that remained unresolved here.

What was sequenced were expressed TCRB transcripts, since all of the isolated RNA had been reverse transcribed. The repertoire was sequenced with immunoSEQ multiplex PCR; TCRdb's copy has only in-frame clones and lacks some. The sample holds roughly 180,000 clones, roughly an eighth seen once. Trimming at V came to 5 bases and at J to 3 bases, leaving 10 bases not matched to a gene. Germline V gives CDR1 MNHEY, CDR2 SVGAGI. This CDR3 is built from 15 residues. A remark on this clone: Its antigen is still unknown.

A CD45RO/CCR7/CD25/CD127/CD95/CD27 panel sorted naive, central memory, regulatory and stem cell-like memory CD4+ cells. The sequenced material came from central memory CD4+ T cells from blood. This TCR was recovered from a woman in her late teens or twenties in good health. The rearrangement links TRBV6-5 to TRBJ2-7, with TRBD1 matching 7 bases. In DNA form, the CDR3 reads TGTGCCAGCAGTCGGGACAGCGCGCAGGGCTACGAGCAGTACTTC. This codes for CASSRDSAQGYEQYF.